The 12 T cell receptor beta chains below come from one sample, sequenced in a study of spatial heterogeneity in lung cancer. Findings and limits, study-wide: Intratumoral expanded alpha and beta TCR counts were found to track tumor mutation counts.

TCRdb processed the 5' RACE reads anew with MiXCR; each CDR3 protein has one entry. The repertoire includes about 7,900 distinct CDR3 sequences, over 6.5% of them detected once, and roughly a sixth sits in the top ten. No antigen has been identified for these receptors. The sample's time point: sample taken at primary tumor resection. Sample: lung tumor tissue, taken at surgery. These receptors originate from a female donor with early-stage non-small cell lung cancer.

This clonotype was counted ten times or more. The chain has TRBV12-3 or TRBV12-4 and TRBJ2-2; 8 nucleotides match TRBD1. This CDR3 contains 15 residues. V was pared by 7 bases and J by 4 bases, with 8 bases of the junction left unmatched. CDR3 protein: CASTQGQGITGELFF. CDR3 sequence (DNA): TGTGCCAGCACCCAAGGACAGGGAATCACCGGGGAGCTGTTTTTT.

This clonotype is medium-sized by share. The rearrangement uses TRBV20-1 and TRBJ1-1, with a tentative D call TRBD1 (5 bases). From germline, CDR1 is DFQATT and CDR2 SNEGSKA (reference sequence). V was pared by 5 bases and J by 4 bases, with 11 bases between. The CDR3 spans 12 residues. DNA of the CDR3: TGCAGTGCTGTACCAGGGTTCACTGAAGCTTTCTTT. It is translated as CSAVPGFTEAFF.

This clonotype was observed at least ten times. This chain's CDR3 is CASSSLVLAKNIQYF. The DNA for the CDR3 is TGTGCCAGCAGCTCCCTAGTACTAGCCAAAAACATTCAGTACTTC. The chain carries TRBV7-9 and TRBJ2-4; D not certain. The ends were cut back, 4 bases at V and 0 bases at J, with 10 bases in the middle. The CDR3 runs 15 residues. CDR1 is SEHNR and CDR2 is FQNEAQ in the germline V gene (reference sequence).

The chain is built from TRBV5-8 and TRBJ2-6; the D is unclear. CDR1 is SGHTS and CDR2 is YDEGEE in the germline V gene. V shed 4 bases and J shed 0 bases, with 17 bases lying between them. This CDR3 comprises 18 residues. CDR3 residues: CASSLRLGSISGANVLTF. Written as DNA, the CDR3 is TGTGCCAGCAGCCTCAGGCTGGGCTCGATCTCTGGGGCCAACGTCCTGACTTTC.

This clonotype appeared many times. V and J are TRBV27 and TRBJ1-1; D is unclear. The CDR3 length is 13 residues. The germline V gene encodes CDR1 MNHEY and CDR2 SMNVEV (reference sequence). Trimming shortened V by 3 bases and J by 4 bases, and 9 bases separated the two germline ends. The CDR3 nucleotides read TGTGCCAGCAGTTTTCCGGGAGTCACTGAAGCTTTCTTT. It codes for CASSFPGVTEAFF.

Sample share makes this clonotype medium-sized. V gene TRBV7-2 combines with J gene TRBJ2-1, with 10 bases fitting TRBD2. V was pared by 4 bases and J by 10 bases, with 10 bases of the junction left unmatched. From germline, CDR1 is SGHTA and CDR2 FQGNSA. This CDR3 region has 15 residues. The CDR3 coding sequence is TGTGCCAGCAGCTGGACCGGGACTAGCGTCAGGGAGCAGTTCTTC. It is translated as CASSWTGTSVREQFF.

This clonotype has ten or more counts. This sequence joins TRBV6-1 and TRBJ2-6; TRBD1 matches at 10 bases. Germline V CDR1 and CDR2: MNHNS, SASEGT. CDR3 length equals 17 residues. Trimming took 2 bases from V and 0 from J; bases not matched to a gene: 1. In nucleotides, the CDR3 is TGTGCCAGCAGTGAATGGACAGGGGGCTCTGGGGCCAACGTCCTGACTTTC. Protein: CASSEWTGGSGANVLTF.

This clonotype is categorized as medium-sized. The rearrangement joins TRBV29-1 to TRBJ1-1, with 8 bases lining up with TRBD1. The length of the CDR3 is 13 residues. The ends lost 7 bases at V and 6 bases at J; junction bases unmatched: 10. Germline V gene sequence: CDR1 SQVTM, CDR2 ANQGSEA. The CDR3 nucleotides read TGCAGCGCCGGACAGGGACTTCACGCTGAAGCTTTCTTT. Translating it yields CSAGQGLHAEAFF.

This clonotype is medium-sized in the sample. This chain connects TRBV4-2 to TRBJ2-1; 10 bases are shared with TRBD2. Germline CDR1 reads LGHNA; CDR2 reads YNFKEQ. This CDR3 has 17 residues. V trimming: 1 base; J trimming: 6 bases; junction bases outside the gene matches: 9. CDR3 in amino acids: CASSQVPSGRGTNEQFF. The DNA of the CDR3 is TGTGCCAGCAGCCAAGTACCTAGCGGGAGAGGTACCAATGAGCAGTTCTTC.

A remark on this clonotype: A much bigger clone sits one base away, suggesting this may be a read error. The gene calls are TRBV14 and TRBJ2-5, with no clear D. Per the germline V gene, CDR1 is SGHDN and CDR2 is FVKESK. The CDR3 covers 13 residues. The CDR3 DNA reads as TGTGCCAGCAGCCAAGTGCGCCAAGAGGCCCAGTACTTC. It encodes CASSQVRQEAQYF.

This clonotype showed up many times. This chain uses TRBV6-2 or TRBV6-3 with TRBJ2-2, with D possibly being TRBD1 (5 bases). Germline CDR1 is MNHEY and CDR2 is SVGEGT. Trimming took off 4 bases at V and 1 base at J, with 10 bases between the two ends. This CDR3 has 15 residues. The CDR3 sequence is CASSLPDRNTGELFF. For the CDR3, the DNA is TGTGCCAGCAGTTTGCCAGACAGGAACACCGGGGAGCTGTTTTTT.

This clonotype rates as medium-sized. J is TRBJ1-1 and V is TRBV11-2, with D possibly TRBD1 on 6 matching bases. The V and J ends lost 1 base and 0 bases respectively, with 12 bases between them. Germline V gives CDR1 SGHAT, CDR2 FQNNGV. This CDR3 is built from 16 residues. The CDR3 DNA is TGTGCCAGCAGCTTAGGTTGGGGACACATGAACACTGAAGCTTTCTTT. Translated: CASSLGWGHMNTEAFF.